These 4 T cell receptor beta chains came from one sample sequenced in a study of blood T cell repertoires in COVID-19. Here immunoSEQ multiplex PCR was the method, and the copy in TCRdb shows in-frame clones only, minus some. Seen here are 110,000 or so clones, around 90% observed once, and the top ten hold less than 1.5%. The sequenced sample was peripheral blood. The receptors were sampled from a human donor in a cohort sampled during active COVID-19.

The V and J genes are TRBV15 and TRBJ1-5; D not certain. Trimming cost V 8 bases and J 3 bases, with 8 bases left between them. In germline, CDR1 is LNHNV, CDR2 YYDKDF (reference sequence). The CDR3 spans 12 residues. The CDR3 spells CATQEDNQPQHF. The CDR3 nucleotides are TGTGCCACCCAAGAGGACAATCAGCCCCAGCATTTT.

The chain joins TRBV6-5 to TRBJ2-7, with 9 bases aligning to TRBD2. Germline-derived CDR1 and CDR2 are MNHEY and SVGAGI. The CDR3 has 14 residues. With V trimmed by 6 bases and J by 7 bases, 10 bases remained unmatched. The CDR3 is CASSPGGGAGEQYF. The CDR3 coding sequence is TGTGCCAGCAGCCCAGGCGGGGGGGCAGGAGAGCAGTACTTC.

The chain joins TRBV6-6 to TRBJ2-1; D ambiguous. V was shortened by 5 bases and J by 4 bases, with 18 bases between the two germline ends. Per the germline V gene, CDR1 is MNHNY and CDR2 is SVGAGI (reference sequence). CDR3 size: 16 residues. The CDR3 spells CASSRTLTTGYNEQFF. The CDR3 DNA reads as TGTGCCAGCAGTCGAACCTTAACGACTGGGTACAATGAGCAGTTCTTC.

V usage is TRBV7-9 and J usage is TRBJ2-7; possibly TRBD1 for D (7 bases). CDR1 is SEHNR and CDR2 is FQNEAQ in the germline V gene (reference sequence). The CDR3 length is 16 residues. Trimming left V 5 bases short and J 3 bases short, with 20 bases between. The CDR3 loop is CASSPLPGDSNYEQYF. CDR3 DNA sequence: TGTGCCAGCAGCCCTCTCCCGGGGGACAGCAACTACGAGCAGTACTTC.